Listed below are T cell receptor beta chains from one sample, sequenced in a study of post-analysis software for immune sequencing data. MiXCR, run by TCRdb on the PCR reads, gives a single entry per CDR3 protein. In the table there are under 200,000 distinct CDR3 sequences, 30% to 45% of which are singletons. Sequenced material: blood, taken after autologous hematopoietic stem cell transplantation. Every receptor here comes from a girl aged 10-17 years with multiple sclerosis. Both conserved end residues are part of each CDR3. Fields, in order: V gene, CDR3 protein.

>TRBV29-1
CSVGLAGGNEQFF
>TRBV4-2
CASSPMGLAGESEQYF
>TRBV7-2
CASSLGSVEQFF
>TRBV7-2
CASSEFLSSYEQYF
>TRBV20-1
CSALDSGQGVDTEAFF
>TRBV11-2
CASSLRPLLYEQYF
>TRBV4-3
CASSQEGRQETQYF
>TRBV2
CASSPPGTSGRVEQFF
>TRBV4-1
CASSQRHLNTGELFF
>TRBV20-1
CSALVGALSGSYNEQYF
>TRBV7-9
CASSSNGGAYQETQYF
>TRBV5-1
CASSWTFNPPWNEQFF
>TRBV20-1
CSARDGIHYEQYF
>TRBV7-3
CASSFWGGIEGQFF
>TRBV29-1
CSAVEGGNEKLFF
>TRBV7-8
CASSLWAMGNSPLHF
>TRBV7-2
CASSRGLAGAWSYNEQFF
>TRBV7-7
CASIPKTSRYEQYF
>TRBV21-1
CASSKSLTGNGDSNQPQHF
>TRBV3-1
CASSQDCIASPLYGYTF
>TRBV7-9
CASSLGDRQETQYF
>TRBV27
CASRREGSGYNEQFF
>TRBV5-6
CASSLVGSNEQFF
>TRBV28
CAGSLPGTNNEQFF
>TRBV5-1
CASRVEDGRRETQYF
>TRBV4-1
CASSQGLAQETQYF
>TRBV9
CASSVGNSYEQYF
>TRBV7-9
CASSGTLGGYTF
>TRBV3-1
CASSLPYRKTRQRTETQYF
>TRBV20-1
CSAQTGSLRNEQFF
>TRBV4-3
CASSQEGGGGANEKLFF
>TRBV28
CASTYRDRARYAFYEQYF
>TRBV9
CASSLGETGELFF
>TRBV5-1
CASSLIAGGPSYEQYF
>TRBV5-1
CASSSLGQGDTQYF
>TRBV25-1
CASSAAPHTQYF
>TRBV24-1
CATSYREGSGYTF
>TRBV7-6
CASSLYGQNNNYGYTF
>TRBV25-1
CASSPGDPQYF
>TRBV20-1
CSARGIPLAYNEQFF
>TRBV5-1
CASSFGLAGVSTDTQYF
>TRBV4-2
CASSQDEGRESTDTQYF
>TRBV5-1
CASSKDRATDTQYF
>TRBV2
CASTSDSYEQYF
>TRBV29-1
CSVAGPSGYTF
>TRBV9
CASTPSGTGGLEKLFF
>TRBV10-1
CASTRDSKNQPQHF
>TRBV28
CASSGSTSYEQYF